What follows are 23 T cell receptor beta chains derived from one specimen sequenced in a study of response to subunit inactivated influenza vaccine. Each CDR3 protein is one row after TCRdb ran MiXCR on the RT-PCR reads. The sample contains a few hundred thousand distinct CDR3 sequences, approximately 6.9% of which appear only once. The starting material was PBMCs from blood, obtained approximately 25 months after vaccination. The receptor set was obtained from a man between 50 and 70 years old who received an inactivated influenza vaccine.

In its sample, this clonotype was seen many times. The chain links TRBV20-1 to TRBJ1-1; TRBD1 matches at 8 bases. The CDR3 runs to 14 residues. CDR1 and CDR2 from the germline V gene are DFQATT and SNEGSKA (reference sequence). Unmatched junction bases numbered 9, after V lost 3 bases and J lost 6 bases. The CDR3 region has the DNA TGCAGTGCTAGGGCCCCAGGGGGCACGGCTGAAGCTTTCTTT. This translates into CSARAPGGTAEAFF.

This clonotype was detected many times. The chain recombines TRBV7-2 with TRBJ2-4, with TRBD1 identical over 7 bases. Looked up from germline, CDR1 is SGHTA and CDR2 is FQGNSA. The J segment lost 8 bases and the V segment lost 5 bases, leaving 9 bases of the junction unmatched. The CDR3 spans 14 residues. CDR3 DNA: TGTGCCAGCAGCCCCGCAAGGGGGCTTGACATTCAGTACTTC. Translated: CASSPARGLDIQYF.

This clonotype has only a few counts. The rearrangement uses TRBV11-2 and TRBJ2-7; D uncertain. Germline V gene data show CDR1 as SGHAT and CDR2 as FQNNGV. This CDR3 spans 13 amino acids. V lost 1 base to trimming and J lost 3 bases, with 7 bases between them. The chain's CDR3 is CASSLVFNYEQYF. Here the CDR3 DNA reads TGTGCCAGCAGCTTAGTTTTCAACTACGAGCAGTACTTC.

This clonotype has a count of ten or more. The chain carries TRBV4-3 and TRBJ1-3, with unresolved D. Germline lookup yields CDR1 LGHNA and CDR2 YSLEER. The CDR3 contains 17 residues. The V and J ends lost 0 bases and 0 bases respectively, with 12 bases between them. The DNA for the CDR3 is TGCGCCAGCAGCCAAGATCGATTCCCCAGCTCTGGAAACACCATATATTTT. It is translated as CASSQDRFPSSGNTIYF.

The chain combines TRBV29-1 with TRBJ1-1; D gene unclear. The CDR3 contains 12 residues. CDR1 and CDR2 from the germline V gene are SQVTM and ANQGSEA. V lost 3 bases and J 6 bases, leaving 11 bases between the germline ends. As DNA, the CDR3 is TGCAGCGTTGAGAAAGGCTCCGCTGAAGCTTTCTTT. Translated, it gives CSVEKGSAEAFF. Together with reference TRBV29-1 and TRBJ1-1, the CDR3 gives the full variable domain: SAVISQKPSRDICQRGTSLTIQCQVDSQVTMMFWYRQQPGQSLTLIATANQGSEATYESGFVIDKFPISRPNLTFSTLTVSNMSPEDSSIYLCSVEKGSAEAFFGQGTRLTVV.

There are a few counts of this clonotype. V gene TRBV20-1 combines with J gene TRBJ2-1; 7 nucleotides align to TRBD2. V trimming: 6 bases; J trimming: 8 bases; junction bases outside the gene matches: 13. Germline CDR1 is DFQATT and CDR2 is SNEGSKA (reference sequence). The CDR3 is 14 amino acids. Here the CDR3 DNA reads TGCAGTGCCACTGGGGGGAGGGCACTGGATGAGCAGTTCTTC. Protein product: CSATGGRALDEQFF.

The chain has TRBV3-1 and TRBJ2-4; TRBD1 aligns across 8 bases. The CDR3 has 16 amino acids. V was clipped by 1 base and J by 0 bases; unmatched bases: 2. Germline lookup yields CDR1 LGHDT and CDR2 YNNKEL (reference sequence). This CDR3 reads CASSQGGTGAKNIQYF. For the CDR3, the DNA is TGTGCCAGCAGCCAAGGTGGGACAGGAGCCAAAAACATTCAGTACTTC.

This clonotype came up a few times. The rearrangement uses TRBV7-6 and TRBJ2-7; 8 positions agree with TRBD2. This CDR3 is 15 amino acids long. J lost 5 bases, V lost 5 bases, and 11 bases had no gene match. The germline V gene has CDR1 SGHVS and CDR2 FNYEAQ. The CDR3: CASSQWTSHLDEQYF. DNA for the CDR3: TGTGCCAGCAGCCAATGGACTAGCCATCTCGACGAGCAGTACTTC.

In this sample, this clonotype turned up a few times. The chain recombines TRBV20-1 with TRBJ1-6; D unclear. Germline CDR1 reads DFQATT; CDR2 reads SNEGSKA (reference sequence). V was pared by 1 base and J by 12 bases, with 16 bases between. The CDR3 is 14 amino acids. The CDR3 sequence is CSARVQTSREPLHF. DNA of the CDR3: TGCAGTGCTAGAGTCCAAACCAGCCGGGAACCCCTCCACTTT.

This chain uses TRBV18 with TRBJ2-7; D may correspond to TRBD1 or TRBD2 (5 bases each). Trimming pared 6 bases from V and 3 bases from J, leaving 15 bases between. There are 14 residues in the CDR3. Germline CDR1 reads KGHSH; CDR2 reads LQKENI. In nucleotides, the CDR3 is TGTGCCAGCTCGACCGGGACCGGGCACTACGAGCAGTACTTC. The encoded protein is CASSTGTGHYEQYF.

This clonotype was counted many times. CDR3 sequence (DNA): TGTGCCAGCAGCTTAAGGAGGGGAATATCGGGCAATGAGCAGTTCTTC. Its protein is CASSLRRGISGNEQFF. This chain uses TRBV7-8 with TRBJ2-1, with a tentative D call TRBD2 (6 bases). The CDR3 consists of 16 residues. From germline, CDR1 is SGHVS and CDR2 FQNEAQ. The germline V and J ends were trimmed by 2 bases and 6 bases, with 17 bases remaining between them.

V is TRBV6-5 and J is TRBJ1-3; TRBD1 might be the D (5 bases). Germline CDR1 reads MNHEY; CDR2 reads SVGAGI. CDR3 length equals 15 residues. The germline V and J ends were trimmed by 2 bases and 4 bases, with 12 bases remaining between them. CDR3 in amino acids: CASSYARGNGNTIYF. The CDR3 bases are TGTGCCAGCAGTTACGCCCGGGGGAACGGAAACACCATATATTTT.

V and J are TRBV29-1 and TRBJ2-5; D is uncertain. Trimming cost V 7 bases and J 5 bases, with 11 bases left between them. This CDR3 spans 11 amino acids. Germline CDR1 reads SQVTM; CDR2 reads ANQGSEA. The CDR3 sequence is CSASQGETQYF. The DNA of the CDR3 is TGCAGCGCCTCACAAGGGGAGACCCAGTACTTC.

This clonotype was seen repeatedly, ten times or more. This chain links TRBV18 with TRBJ1-1, with D possibly TRBD1 on 5 matching bases. V lost 3 bases to trimming and J lost 2 bases, with 10 bases between them. CDR1 KGHSH and CDR2 LQKENI come from the germline V gene. This CDR3 has 14 amino acids. The CDR3 region is CASSPRTQNTEAFF. DNA of the CDR3: TGTGCCAGCTCACCTAGGACACAAAACACTGAAGCTTTCTTT.

This sequence joins TRBV6-2 or TRBV6-3 and TRBJ1-2; D uncertain. V was pared by 3 bases and J by 4 bases, with 9 bases between. The CDR3 consists of 13 residues. The germline V gene has CDR1 MNHEY and CDR2 SVGEGT. CDR3 DNA sequence: TGTGCCAGCAGTTATAGACGGATCTATGGCTACACCTTC. Protein: CASSYRRIYGYTF.

This chain connects TRBV7-2 to TRBJ2-1; no clear D. The CDR3 runs to 11 residues. Per the germline V gene, CDR1 is SGHTA and CDR2 is FQGNSA. V gave up 5 bases and J gave up 13 bases, with 12 bases separating them. CDR3 in amino acids: CASSNRRAQFF. CDR3 coding DNA: TGTGCCAGCAGCAACAGACGGGCCCAGTTCTTC.

This clonotype was seen many times. The chain links TRBV29-1 to TRBJ1-2, with no clear D. Per the germline V gene, CDR1 is SQVTM and CDR2 is ANQGSEA. Trimming took 4 bases from V and 4 from J, leaving 7 bases between them. The CDR3 spans 11 residues. The DNA of the CDR3 is TGCAGCGTTGTGGTGGCCTATGGCTACACCTTC. Its protein product is CSVVVAYGYTF.

This clonotype occurred a few times. The chain couples TRBV5-1 to TRBJ2-5; TRBD1 agrees at 8 bases. The CDR3 sequence is 15 residues long. Per the germline V gene, CDR1 is SGHRS and CDR2 is YFSETQ. After removal of 3 bases from V and 1 base from J, the junction contained 5 bases not matched to a gene. CDR3 coding DNA: TGCGCCAGCAGCTACGATACAGGGGGCCAAGAGACCCAGTACTTC. Translated, it gives CASSYDTGGQETQYF.

The V and J genes are TRBV20-1 and TRBJ1-1, with 7 bases matching TRBD1. The V gene's germline CDR1 is DFQATT and CDR2 SNEGSKA (reference sequence). The CDR3 consists of 14 residues. J was trimmed by 3 bases and V by 4 bases; bases with no gene match: 8. The CDR3 sequence is CSATTGPADTEAFF. DNA for the CDR3: TGCAGTGCTACGACAGGGCCCGCGGACACTGAAGCTTTCTTT.

V is TRBV21-1 and J is TRBJ1-6. TRBV21-1 is given as a pseudogene. The CDR3 runs 15 residues. Written as DNA, the CDR3 is TGTGCCAGCAGCCCACCCGCAGGGATAAATTCACCCCTCCACTTT. Its protein is CASSPPAGINSPLHF.

The chain joins TRBV20-1 to TRBJ2-4; D is possibly TRBD2 (6 bases). This CDR3 region has 14 residues. V was trimmed by 3 bases and J by 8 bases, leaving 17 bases between them. Germline-derived CDR1 and CDR2 are DFQATT and SNEGSKA (reference sequence). The CDR3 DNA follows: TGCAGTGCTAGTAGTGTCCGGGAGCAGCACATTCAGTACTTC. It is translated as CSASSVREQHIQYF.

This clonotype was seen a few times. The chain employs TRBV5-8 and TRBJ2-1; 10 positions match TRBD2. The junction had 3 bases not matched to a gene; V was cut back by 4 bases and J by 2 bases. The CDR3 is 15 residues long. Germline V gene sequence: CDR1 SGHTS, CDR2 YDEGEE. For the CDR3, the DNA is TGTGCCAGCAGCGTAGGGACTAGCGCCTACAATGAGCAGTTCTTC. This gives the protein CASSVGTSAYNEQFF.

This clonotype has a handful of counts. The chain is built from TRBV29-1 and TRBJ2-7; 8 bases are a match to TRBD2. V shed 6 bases, J shed 3 bases, and the junction held 16 bases outside the gene matches. The CDR3 is 16 amino acids. The germline CDR1 and CDR2 sequences are SQVTM and ANQGSEA. For the CDR3, the DNA is TGCAGCGTCGGAAGATGGGGTACTAGCGGAAACTACGAGCAGTACTTC. Translation gives CSVGRWGTSGNYEQYF.